This T cell receptor beta chain was identified in a study of CD8 T cells in ankylosing spondylitis. TCRdb fed the 5' RACE reads into MiXCR, producing one record per CDR3 protein. The sample has some 90,000 distinct CDR3 sequences, roughly 27% seen once; the top ten hold roughly 59%. Germline lookup yields CDR1 MDHEN and CDR2 SYDVKM. V lost 6 bases and J lost 7, with 16 bases in between. This CDR3 has 14 residues. The gene calls are TRBV28 and TRBJ2-1, with a possible D match to TRBD2 (6 bases). The sample was blood, either unsorted or a sorted T cell fraction (not recorded which). This sequence was found in a male donor with ankylosing spondylitis or in good health (not recorded which). The CDR3 here is CASRTSTVWNEQFF. In nucleotides, the CDR3 is TGTGCCAGCAGGACTAGTACGGTATGGAATGAGCAGTTCTTC.